The T cell receptor (beta chain) described here comes from a study of beta chain features in type 1 diabetes. Study outcomes and limitations: Patients with type 1 diabetes showed fewer VDJ junction insertions and more deletions. Healthy donors had naive, central memory and Treg TCRB repertoires that appeared less similar than those seen among patients.

To note about this clone: Antigen unknown.

Since all of the isolated RNA was reverse transcribed, expressed TCRB transcripts were what got sequenced. The data were produced by immunoSEQ multiplex PCR, yet TCRdb's version contains in-frame clones alone and is incomplete. The sample has approximately 470,000 clones, about 30% seen once. Trimming stripped 5 bases from V and 7 bases from J, with 15 bases between. The length of the CDR3 is 13 residues. Germline assignment: CDR1 SGHTA and CDR2 FQGTGA. The chain employs TRBV7-3 and TRBJ2-7; D is tentatively TRBD1 or TRBD2 (5 bases each). The receptor was isolated from a man aged 18 to 30 in good health. Sequenced sample: naive CD4+ T cells from blood. The CDR3 DNA reads as TGTGCCAGCAGCCCCAGAGGGGATGGGGAGCAGTACTTC. This codes for CASSPRGDGEQYF.